The 27 T cell receptor beta chains below come from one sample, sequenced in a study of T cells in tuberculosis. Method: immunoSEQ multiplex PCR; TCRdb's copy keeps in-frame clones and lacks some. The repertoire holds 80,000 to 100,000 clones, with roughly 91% as singletons. Sorting used thawed, overnight-rested PBMC stained with anti-CD3, a viability dye and GMM-loaded CD1B tetramer. CD1B tetramers were loaded with Rhodococcus equi-derived C32 glucose monomycolate. The sequenced material came from CD1b-GMM tetramer-negative cells sorted from PBMCs. These TCRs come from an adult woman with latent tuberculosis.

The chain is built from TRBV5-5 and TRBJ1-5; D gene ambiguous. V was cut by 0 bases and J by 6 bases, with 13 bases left in between. Germline values: CDR1 SGHKS, CDR2 YYEKEE (reference sequence). This CDR3 region has 15 residues. CDR3 loop: CASSLGHGRLQPQHF. The CDR3 region has the DNA TGTGCCAGCAGCTTGGGCCATGGCAGGCTTCAGCCCCAGCATTTT. The full variable domain, in which reference TRBV5-5 and TRBJ1-5 provide the parts outside the CDR3, is DAGVTQSPTHLIKTRGQQVTLRCSPISGHKSVSWYQQVLGQGPQFIFQYYEKEERGRGNFPDRFSARQFPNYSSELNVNALLLGDSALYLCASSLGHGRLQPQHFGDGTRLSIL.

The J gene is TRBJ1-6, the V gene TRBV7-2; 8 bases are a match to TRBD1. Germline assignment: CDR1 SGHTA and CDR2 FQGNSA. The CDR3 is 16 amino acids. V was pared by 3 bases and J by 9 bases, with 10 bases of the junction left unmatched. CDR3 region: CASSLGSEDRASPLHF. As DNA, the CDR3 is TGTGCCAGCAGCTTGGGCTCCGAGGACAGGGCTTCACCCCTCCACTTT. Supplemented by reference TRBV7-2 and TRBJ1-6, the full variable domain reads GAGVSQSPSNKVTEKGKDVELRCDPISGHTALYWYRQSLGQGLEFLIYFQGNSAPDKSGLPSDRFSAERTGGSVSTLTIQRTQQEDSAVYLCASSLGSEDRASPLHFGNGTRLTVT.

The chain is built from TRBV6-5 and TRBJ1-2, with TRBD1 as a possible D gene (5 bases). V was cut by 7 bases and J by 4 bases, with 13 bases left in between. This CDR3 comprises 13 residues. CDR1 is MNHEY and CDR2 is SVGAGI in the germline V gene. The CDR3 DNA reads as TGTGCCAGCACCACCACCGGGGGCTATGGCTACACCTTC. It codes for CASTTTGGYGYTF.

J is TRBJ2-6 and V is TRBV11-2; D call uncertain. Trimming took off 5 bases at V and 4 bases at J, with 12 bases between the two ends. The CDR3 length is 15 residues. From germline, CDR1 is SGHAT and CDR2 FQNNGV. CDR3 sequence: CASSPGSAGANVLTF. As DNA, the CDR3 is TGTGCCAGCAGCCCCGGGTCGGCCGGGGCCAACGTCCTGACTTTC.

The rearrangement joins TRBV21-1 to TRBJ1-2; TRBD1, the table's D call, was not compared with the DNA. TRBV21-1 is termed a pseudogene. This CDR3 is built from 13 residues. DNA of the CDR3: TGTGCCAGCAGCAAAGCGGGCGTCTATGGCTACACCTTC. As protein: CASSKAGVYGYTF.

The chain joins TRBV5-1 to TRBJ1-1, with D hard to call. Germline lookup yields CDR1 SGHRS and CDR2 YFSETQ. The CDR3 spans 14 residues. V dropped 2 bases and J dropped 6 bases, with 14 bases sitting between them. The CDR3 coding sequence is TGCGCCAGCAGCTTCCCCAGCGGCGGGGCTGAAGCTTTCTTT. This codes for CASSFPSGGAEAFF.

The chain recombines TRBV6-1 with TRBJ1-1, with D maybe TRBD1 (6 bases). This CDR3 has 18 amino acids. Trimming stripped 2 bases from V and 6 bases from J, with 25 bases between. In germline, CDR1 is MNHNS, CDR2 SASEGT. The CDR3 here is CASSERGRGRRVNAEAFF. CDR3 coding DNA: TGTGCCAGCAGTGAAAGGGGCAGGGGTCGAAGGGTAAACGCTGAAGCTTTCTTT.

The gene calls are TRBV9 and TRBJ1-4, with a tentative D call TRBD1 (6 bases). V was trimmed by 0 bases and J by 6 bases, leaving 9 bases between them. The CDR3 runs to 14 residues. CDR1 SGDLS and CDR2 YYNGEE come from the germline V gene. This CDR3 reads CASSVAGVDEKLFF. The DNA for the CDR3 is TGTGCCAGCAGCGTAGCAGGGGTCGATGAAAAACTGTTTTTT.

The chain employs TRBV6-1 and TRBJ2-2; 7 nucleotides agree with TRBD1. The CDR3 has 16 amino acids. V gave up 3 bases and J gave up 8 bases; unmatched junction bases: 12. Germline lookup yields CDR1 MNHNS and CDR2 SASEGT. Here the CDR3 DNA reads TGTGCCAGCAGTGACCACGGACAGGCCCTGGAGGGGGAGCTGTTTTTT. This encodes CASSDHGQALEGELFF.

The rearrangement joins TRBV9 to TRBJ1-4, with 11 nucleotides matching TRBD1. CDR1 and CDR2 from the germline V gene are SGDLS and YYNGEE. The CDR3 consists of 15 residues. V dropped 4 bases and J dropped 8; count of bases not matched to a gene: 7. The CDR3 bases are TGTGCCAGCAGCTTTTCCGGGACAGGGGGAGAAAAACTGTTTTTT. It specifies CASSFSGTGGEKLFF.

This chain links TRBV7-6 with TRBJ2-1; possible D gene TRBD1, 5 bases. Germline assignment: CDR1 SGHVS and CDR2 FNYEAQ. The CDR3 loop spans 13 amino acids. With 2 bases removed from V and 15 bases from J, the gap between germline ends came to 17 bases. CDR3 loop: CASSLLGQSLLFF. For the CDR3, the DNA is TGTGCCAGCAGCTTATTGGGGCAGAGCCTTTTGTTCTTC.

This clone turned up a few times. This chain uses TRBV6-5 with TRBJ2-2, with D perhaps TRBD2 (6 bases). Germline V gene data show CDR1 as MNHEY and CDR2 as SVGAGI. The CDR3 loop spans 15 amino acids. V gave up 0 bases and J gave up 6 bases, with 11 bases separating them. This chain's CDR3 is CASSYSIWEAGELFF. CDR3 bases: TGTGCCAGCAGTTACTCGATATGGGAGGCCGGGGAGCTGTTTTTT.

The chain has TRBV5-1 and TRBJ2-3; tentatively, D is TRBD2 (6 bases). V was cut by 4 bases and J by 3 bases, with 15 bases left in between. Germline CDR1 is SGHRS and CDR2 is YFSETQ. The CDR3 extends over 15 amino acids. DNA of the CDR3: TGCGCCAGCAGCACCCGGGTGGGAGGTACAGATACGCAGTATTTT. Translation: CASSTRVGGTDTQYF.

V usage is TRBV2 and J usage is TRBJ2-7; D possibly corresponds to TRBD2 (5 bases). Trimming stripped 7 bases from V and 4 bases from J, with 11 bases between. CDR3 length equals 12 residues. Germline lookup yields CDR1 SNHLY and CDR2 FYNNEI. The CDR3 region is CASKGRTYEQYF. The CDR3 nucleotides are TGTGCCAGCAAGGGCAGGACTTACGAGCAGTACTTC.

This rearrangement joins TRBV7-9 to TRBJ2-5, with 13 bases that match TRBD2. Judging by the DNA end, TRBJ2-7 fits better; the J call may be wrong. The CDR3 contains 15 residues. Germline values: CDR1 SEHNR, CDR2 FQNEAQ (reference sequence). DNA of the CDR3: TGTGCCAGCAGGAGGACTAGCGGGGGTTCCTACGAGCAGTACTTC. Protein product: CASRRTSGGSYEQYF.

This chain uses TRBV5-3 with TRBJ2-7; weak D call: TRBD1 (6 bases). TRBV5-3 is treated as an ORF (open reading frame) with a function not yet certain. The CDR3 covers 15 residues. Trimming cost V 0 bases and J 1 base, with 11 bases left between them. CDR3: CARSLGQEPSYEQYV. DNA of the CDR3: TGTGCCAGAAGCTTGGGACAGGAACCTTCCTACGAGCAGTACGTC.

The chain joins TRBV23-1 to TRBJ2-7; 7 bases fit TRBD1. TRBV23-1 has ORF status, its function being uncertain. The CDR3 runs 14 residues. Losses at the gene ends were 8 bases for V and 5 bases for J; bases not matched to a gene: 12. Here the CDR3 reads CASPPRQGFHEQYV. The CDR3 DNA reads TGCGCCAGCCCCCCCCGACAGGGATTCCACGAGCAGTACGTC.

This chain joins TRBV2 and TRBJ2-4; TRBD2 is a possible D gene (5 bases). This CDR3 is 12 amino acids long. Germline V lookup: CDR1 SNHLY, CDR2 FYNNEI. The ends were cut back, 3 bases at V and 16 bases at J, with 16 bases in the middle. Here the CDR3 DNA reads TGTGCCAGCAGTGAGGAGGCGTTGGGGTGTTACTTC. Translated: CASSEEALGCYF.

In its sample, this clone was seen a few times. Distinct nucleotide sequences in the sample also encode this CDR3. V gene TRBV19 combines with J gene TRBJ1-2; no clear D gene. This CDR3 spans 17 amino acids. Germline CDR1 and CDR2: LNHDA and SQIVND (reference sequence). Trimming took off 7 bases at V and 7 bases at J, with 28 bases between the two ends. For the CDR3, the DNA is TGTGCCAGTATGAGGAGAGGCGCCGCGTCTACTGTTGGTGGCTACACCTTC. It yields the protein CASMRRGAASTVGGYTF.

The V gene is TRBV6-5, the J gene TRBJ1-4; TRBD1 is a possible D gene (5 bases). The CDR3 is made up of 16 amino acids. Germline-derived CDR1 and CDR2 are MNHEY and SVGAGI. Trimming took off 1 base at V and 4 bases at J, with 13 bases between the two ends. CDR3 in amino acids: CASSYLPTGFNEKLFF. The CDR3 nucleotides are TGTGCCAGCAGTTACTTACCCACAGGATTTAATGAAAAACTGTTTTTT.

Regarding this clone: Other DNA sequences from this sample encode an identical CDR3 as well. The gene calls are TRBV27 and TRBJ1-5; 10 nucleotides agree with TRBD1. The V and J ends lost 0 bases and 1 base, in that order; junction bases with no gene match: 3. The CDR3 runs to 17 residues. CDR1 MNHEY and CDR2 SMNVEV come from the germline V gene (reference sequence). Here the CDR3 reads CASSLSGGQGSNQPQHF. The DNA for the CDR3 is TGTGCCAGCAGTTTATCGGGGGGACAGGGGAGCAATCAGCCCCAGCATTTT.

The rearrangement joins TRBV4-2 to TRBJ1-1; D gene uncertain. The V end lost 1 base, the J end lost 3 bases, and 9 bases lay between the germline ends. This CDR3 region has 14 residues. Germline V CDR1 and CDR2: LGHNA, YNFKEQ. CDR3 in amino acids: CASSQGASDTEAFF. The CDR3 DNA sequence: TGTGCCAGCAGCCAAGGGGCGTCGGACACTGAAGCTTTCTTT.

This clone showed up just once. The chain has TRBV6-5 and TRBJ1-1; D may be TRBD1 (6 bases). CDR1 is MNHEY and CDR2 is SVGAGI in the germline V gene. There are 15 residues in the CDR3. V was trimmed by 0 bases and J by 1 base, leaving 9 bases between them. CDR3 protein: CASSYSPRGNTEAFF. DNA of the CDR3: TGTGCCAGCAGTTACTCTCCCAGGGGGAACACTGAAGCTTTCTTT.

Here the CDR3 DNA reads TGCGCCAGCAGCCACAGATTGGCGGGGGGGTCCTACAATGAGCAGTTCTTC. The encoded protein is CASSHRLAGGSYNEQFF. The chain joins TRBV4-1 to TRBJ2-1; 9 bases agree with TRBD2. CDR1 is MGHRA, CDR2 YSYEKL, per germline. V dropped 3 bases and J dropped 1; count of bases not matched to a gene: 7. This CDR3 has 17 amino acids.

V is TRBV19 and J is TRBJ1-6; D is unclear. Germline-derived CDR1 and CDR2 are LNHDA and SQIVND (reference sequence). The CDR3 covers 13 residues. The chain's CDR3 is CAVAGAGNSPLHF. The CDR3 nucleotides read TGTGCTGTAGCGGGTGCTGGTAATTCACCCCTCCACTTT.

This sequence joins TRBV29-1 and TRBJ1-1, with D possibly matching TRBD1 (5 bases). Trimming stripped 7 bases from V and 11 bases from J, with 14 bases between. Germline-derived CDR1 and CDR2 are SQVTM and ANQGSEA. This CDR3 contains 10 residues. The CDR3: CSAQGGWAFF. Here the CDR3 DNA reads TGCAGCGCCCAGGGAGGGTGGGCTTTCTTT. The full variable domain, with the rest looked up from reference TRBV29-1 and TRBJ1-1, is SAVISQKPSRDICQRGTSLTIQCQVDSQVTMMFWYRQQPGQSLTLIATANQGSEATYESGFVIDKFPISRPNLTFSTLTVSNMSPEDSSIYLCSAQGGWAFFGQGTRLTVV.

The rearrangement joins TRBV6-1 to TRBJ2-3; no reliable D call. Germline CDR1 MNHNS, CDR2 SASEGT. The CDR3 totals 15 residues. V was clipped by 4 bases and J by 0 bases, with 11 bases between them. The CDR3 nucleotides are TGTGCCAGCAGTGCCCCGGTGACTAGCACAGATACGCAGTATTTT. Translating it yields CASSAPVTSTDTQYF.